This TCR beta chain comes out of a study of shared clonotypes between healthy human individuals. Study-wide results and limits: With four donors compared, 5% to 5.5% of naive CD4 clonotypes were shared. Compared with clonotypes that all four donors shared, non-shared clonotypes had lower generation probabilities.

Points on this clone: No antigen is known for it.

Between the trimmed V and J ends, which lost 4 bases and 4 bases, there was a span of 14 bases. The CDR3 runs 14 residues. Per germline, CDR1 SGHRS and CDR2 YFSETQ. The assay was immunoSEQ multiplex PCR, and TCRdb's table has in-frame clones only and misses some. This table holds roughly 2.6 million clones, around 90% found once. All donors were healthy HIV-negative adults lacking recent acute infections or vaccinations. Sequencing used naive CD4+ T cells sorted from blood. The subset was: CD45RA+ positively selected. The chain recombines TRBV5-1 with TRBJ2-5; D may be TRBD1 or TRBD2 (6 bases each). This TCR came from a man aged 18 to 30 in good health. CDR3 coding DNA: TGCGCCAGCAGCCACGCGGGACAAAGAGAGACCCAGTACTTC. Its translation is CASSHAGQRETQYF.